This T cell receptor beta chain was observed in a study of OX40 agonist ivuxolimab in advanced cancers. For the study in its entirety: Ivuxolimab, which targeted the costimulatory receptor OX40 (CD134), was an agonistic, fully human IgG2 monoclonal antibody. Intravenous ivuxolimab was administered to patients every 2 weeks at six dose levels: 0.01, 0.1, 0.3, 1.5, 3 and 10 mg/kg. Of the roughly 51 patients in dose escalation, around 19 had hepatocellular carcinoma, roughly 15 had melanoma, 9 had renal cell carcinoma and 9 had head and neck cancer. A male proportion of 70% to 90% and a mean age of approximately 62 years, ranging from 23 to 79, were recorded for the dose-escalation cohort. Prior anti-PD-1, anti-PD-L1 or anti-CTLA-4 therapy was permitted, and checkpoint inhibitors had been received by roughly 40% of dose-escalation patients. Partial responses occurred in three dose-escalation patients, of whom one had hepatocellular carcinoma and two had cutaneous melanoma. Peripheral TCRbeta sequencing was intended to test whether TCR sequence diversity was altered and clonal T-cell expansion was caused by ivuxolimab. The paper reports the monotherapy dose-escalation portion (N ≈ 52 patients) of the phase I ivuxolimab trial.

CDR1 and CDR2, per the germline V gene, are SNHLY and FYNNEI. From the cysteine up to the phenylalanine, the CDR3 has a length of 12 residues. The read is trimmed to its CDR3 DNA, 36 bases read in frame from base 1. V loses 7 bases, J loses 6 bases, and the germline ends lie 10 bases apart. To sequence the TCRbeta CDR3 region, genomic DNA was isolated from the sorted cells. TCRbeta CDR3 regions were sequenced using the immunoSEQ Assay. Entries here come from immuneACCESS through TCRdb and include only in-frame sequences with V and J called. Some clones fail to appear in such tables; in the studies checked, an unresolved V gene covers under half of the shortfall, and the cause of the remainder is unknown. This sample gives around 29,000 clones in total; around 87% of them show up just once. The biggest ten clones account for roughly 18% of the sample. Comments on this clone: The antigen this receptor binds is unknown. No clone much larger than this one lies a single base away; base qualities are absent.

Here is what the overall study found, with its caveats: Low levels of normalized T-cell clonal expansion were also seen in some patients who did not respond. On average, CD8+ T cells showed more expanded clones than CD4+ T cells after ivuxolimab. At doses from 0.1 to 3.0 mg/kg, clonal expansion was seen in both CD4+ and CD8+ blood T cells between baseline and week 6. In the 0.1-3.0 mg/kg groups, partial responders had among the lowest normalized peripheral clonal expansion, particularly in CD8+ T cells. Antigen specificity was not determined for the clonally expanded peripheral T cells.

The trial excluded patients who had a history of autoimmune disease or who were on systemic immunosuppression. Peripheral blood for TCR sequencing was collected from all dose cohorts at baseline, on cycle 4 day 1, and on cycle 7 day 1. Samples were obtained from an open-label, multicenter, first-in-human phase I dose-escalation trial of ivuxolimab. The trial enrolled adults with locally advanced or metastatic head and neck squamous cell, hepatocellular, melanoma or renal cell carcinoma. Before TCR sequencing, CD4+ T cells and CD8+ T cells from peripheral blood were sorted into separate populations.

The specimen was CD4+ or CD8+ T cells sorted from blood, collected in a trial of the OX40 agonist ivuxolimab. Recombination connected TRBV2 to TRBJ2-1; the D region possibly corresponds to TRBD1 (5 bases align). This TCR was recovered from an adult with an advanced solid tumor such as melanoma, head and neck, liver or kidney cancer. The DNA reads TGTGCCAGCACCGACAGATCCAATGAGCAGTTCTTC. This sequence encodes CASTDRSNEQFF.